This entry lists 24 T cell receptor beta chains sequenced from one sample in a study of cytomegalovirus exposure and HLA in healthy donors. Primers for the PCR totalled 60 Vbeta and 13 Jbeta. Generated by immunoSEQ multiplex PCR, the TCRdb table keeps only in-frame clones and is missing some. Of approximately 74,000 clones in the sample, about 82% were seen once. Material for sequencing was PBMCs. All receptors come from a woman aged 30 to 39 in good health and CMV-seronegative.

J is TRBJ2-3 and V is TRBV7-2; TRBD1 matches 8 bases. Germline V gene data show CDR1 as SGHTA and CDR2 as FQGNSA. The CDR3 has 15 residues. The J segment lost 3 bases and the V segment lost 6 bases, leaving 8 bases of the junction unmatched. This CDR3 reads CASSDPGGATDTQYF. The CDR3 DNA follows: TGTGCCAGCAGTGACCCAGGGGGCGCGACAGATACGCAGTATTTT.

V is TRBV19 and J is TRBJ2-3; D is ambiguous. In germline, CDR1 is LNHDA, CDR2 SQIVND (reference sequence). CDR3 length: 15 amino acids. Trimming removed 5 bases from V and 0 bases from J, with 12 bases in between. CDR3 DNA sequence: TGTGCCAGTAGTCCCCGAGCTAGTAGCACAGATACGCAGTATTTT. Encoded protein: CASSPRASSTDTQYF.

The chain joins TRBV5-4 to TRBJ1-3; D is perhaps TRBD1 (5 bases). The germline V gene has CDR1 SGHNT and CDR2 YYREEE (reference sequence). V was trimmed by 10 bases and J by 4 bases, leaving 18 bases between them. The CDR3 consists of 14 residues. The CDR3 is CAHHQDRSGNTIYF. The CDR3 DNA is TGTGCCCACCACCAAGACAGATCAGGAAACACCATATATTTT. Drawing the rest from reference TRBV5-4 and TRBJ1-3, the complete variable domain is ETGVTQSPTHLIKTRGQQVTLRCSSQSGHNTVSWYQQALGQGPQFIFQYYREEENGRGNFPPRFSGLQFPNYSSELNVNALELDDSALYLCAHHQDRSGNTIYFGEGSWLTVV.

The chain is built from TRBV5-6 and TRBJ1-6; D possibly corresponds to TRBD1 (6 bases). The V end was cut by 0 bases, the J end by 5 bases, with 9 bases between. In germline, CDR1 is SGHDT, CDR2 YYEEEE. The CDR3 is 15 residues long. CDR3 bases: TGTGCCAGCAGCTTGGCCAGGGACAATAATTCACCCCTCCACTTT. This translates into CASSLARDNNSPLHF.

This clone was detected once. The CDR3 is CASSRRGRGGQKETQYF. CDR3 in DNA: TGTGCCAGTAGCCGACGAGGGAGGGGGGGGCAAAAAGAGACCCAGTACTTC. The chain has TRBV19 and TRBJ2-5, with D possibly being TRBD2 (7 bases). This CDR3 comprises 17 residues. Trimming shortened V by 6 bases and J by 3 bases, and 23 bases separated the two germline ends. CDR1 and CDR2 from the germline V gene are LNHDA and SQIVND (reference sequence).

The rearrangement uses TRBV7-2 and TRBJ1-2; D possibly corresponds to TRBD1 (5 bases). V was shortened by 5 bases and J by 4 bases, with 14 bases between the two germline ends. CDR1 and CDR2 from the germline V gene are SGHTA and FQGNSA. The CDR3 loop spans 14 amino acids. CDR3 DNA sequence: TGTGCCAGCAGCCCCCCGCCCGGGGGCTATGGCTACACCTTC. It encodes CASSPPPGGYGYTF.

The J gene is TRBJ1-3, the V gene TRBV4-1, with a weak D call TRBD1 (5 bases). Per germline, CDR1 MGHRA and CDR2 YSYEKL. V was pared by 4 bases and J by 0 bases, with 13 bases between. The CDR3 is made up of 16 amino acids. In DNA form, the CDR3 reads TGCGCCAGCAGCCCACCGGGAGGGACCTCTGGAAACACCATATATTTT. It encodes CASSPPGGTSGNTIYF.

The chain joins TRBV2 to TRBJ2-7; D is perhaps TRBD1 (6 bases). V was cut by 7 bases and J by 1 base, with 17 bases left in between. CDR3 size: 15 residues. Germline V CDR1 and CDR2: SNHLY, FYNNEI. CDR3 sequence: CASNGQKERSYEQYF. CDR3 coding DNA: TGTGCCAGCAACGGACAGAAAGAGCGTTCCTACGAGCAGTACTTC.

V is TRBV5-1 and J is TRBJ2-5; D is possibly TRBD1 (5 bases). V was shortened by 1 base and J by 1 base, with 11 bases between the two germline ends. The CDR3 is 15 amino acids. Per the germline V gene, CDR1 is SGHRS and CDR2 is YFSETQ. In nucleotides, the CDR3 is TGCGCCAGCAGCTTGTATCAGGGCCCCCAAGAGACCCAGTACTTC. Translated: CASSLYQGPQETQYF.

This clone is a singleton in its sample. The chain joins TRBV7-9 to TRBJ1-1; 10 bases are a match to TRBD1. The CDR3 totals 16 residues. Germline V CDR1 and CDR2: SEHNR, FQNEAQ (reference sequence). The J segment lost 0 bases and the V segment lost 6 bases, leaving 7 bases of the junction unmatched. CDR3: CASRHRDRGMNTEAFF. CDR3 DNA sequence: TGTGCCAGCAGACACCGGGACAGGGGCATGAACACTGAAGCTTTCTTT. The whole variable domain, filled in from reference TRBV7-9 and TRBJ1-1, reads DTGVSQNPRHKITKRGQNVTFRCDPISEHNRLYWYRQTLGQGPEFLTYFQNEAQLEKSRLLSDRFSAERPKGSFSTLEIQRTEQGDSAMYLCASRHRDRGMNTEAFFGQGTRLTVV.

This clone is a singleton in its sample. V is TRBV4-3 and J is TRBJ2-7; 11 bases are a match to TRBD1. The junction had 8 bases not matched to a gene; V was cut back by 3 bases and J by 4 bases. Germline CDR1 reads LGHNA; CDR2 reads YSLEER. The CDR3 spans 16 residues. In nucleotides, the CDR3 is TGCGCCAGCAGCCAGTCATCCGGGACAGGGGGTTACGAGCAGTACTTC. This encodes CASSQSSGTGGYEQYF.

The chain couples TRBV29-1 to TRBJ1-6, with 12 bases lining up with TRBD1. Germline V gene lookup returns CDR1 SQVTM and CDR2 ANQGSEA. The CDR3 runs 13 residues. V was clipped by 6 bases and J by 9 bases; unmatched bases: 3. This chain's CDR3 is CSVRDRGRSPLHF. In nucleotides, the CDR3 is TGCAGCGTCCGGGACAGGGGGCGTTCACCCCTCCACTTT. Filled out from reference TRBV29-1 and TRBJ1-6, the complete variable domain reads SAVISQKPSRDICQRGTSLTIQCQVDSQVTMMFWYRQQPGQSLTLIATANQGSEATYESGFVIDKFPISRPNLTFSTLTVSNMSPEDSSIYLCSVRDRGRSPLHFGNGTRLTVT.

DNA for the CDR3: TGCAGCGTTTGGGACAGGGAAAGCGAGCAGTACTTC. Residues: CSVWDRESEQYF. This chain uses TRBV29-1 with TRBJ2-7; 9 bases align to TRBD1. This CDR3 spans 12 amino acids. Looked up from germline, CDR1 is SQVTM and CDR2 is ANQGSEA. V lost 5 bases and J lost 6; bases outside the gene matches: 5.

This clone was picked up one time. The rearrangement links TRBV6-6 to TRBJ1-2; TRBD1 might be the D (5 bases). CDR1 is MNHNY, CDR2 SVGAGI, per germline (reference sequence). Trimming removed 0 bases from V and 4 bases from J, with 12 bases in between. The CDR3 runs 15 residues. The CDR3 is CASSYSSGSGYGYTF. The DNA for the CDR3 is TGTGCCAGCAGTTACTCCTCAGGGTCAGGCTATGGCTACACCTTC.

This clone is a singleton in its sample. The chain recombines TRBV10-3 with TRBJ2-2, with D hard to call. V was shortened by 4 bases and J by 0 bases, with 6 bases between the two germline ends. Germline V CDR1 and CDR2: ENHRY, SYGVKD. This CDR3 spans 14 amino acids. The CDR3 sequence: CAISAVANTGELFF. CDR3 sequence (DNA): TGTGCCATCAGTGCTGTTGCGAACACCGGGGAGCTGTTTTTT.

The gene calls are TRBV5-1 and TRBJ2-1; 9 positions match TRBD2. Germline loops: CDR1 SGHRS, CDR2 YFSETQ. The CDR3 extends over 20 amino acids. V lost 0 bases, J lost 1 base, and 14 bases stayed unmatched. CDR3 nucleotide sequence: TGCGCCAGCAGCTTGGTAGGACGTCGGTTAGCGGGGGTTTCCTACAATGAGCAGTTCTTC. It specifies CASSLVGRRLAGVSYNEQFF.

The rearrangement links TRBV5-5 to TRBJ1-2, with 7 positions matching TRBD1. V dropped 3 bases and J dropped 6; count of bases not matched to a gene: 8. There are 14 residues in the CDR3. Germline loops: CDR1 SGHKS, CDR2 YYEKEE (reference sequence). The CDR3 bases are TGTGCCAGCAGCTCCACGACAGGGATGGATGGCTACACCTTC. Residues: CASSSTTGMDGYTF.

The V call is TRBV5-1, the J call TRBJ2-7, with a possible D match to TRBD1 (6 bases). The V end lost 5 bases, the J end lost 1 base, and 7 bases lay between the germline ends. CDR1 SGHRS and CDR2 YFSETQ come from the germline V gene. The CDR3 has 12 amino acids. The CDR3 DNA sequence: TGCGCCAGCAGTCAGGGGTCCTACGAGCAGTACTTC. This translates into CASSQGSYEQYF.

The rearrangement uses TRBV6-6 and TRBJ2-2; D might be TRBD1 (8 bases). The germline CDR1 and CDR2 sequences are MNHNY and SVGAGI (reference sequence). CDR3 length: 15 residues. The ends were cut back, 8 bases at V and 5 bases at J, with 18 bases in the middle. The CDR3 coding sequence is TGTGCCAGCCTTCATGGACAGGGAGGGACCGGGGAGCTGTTTTTT. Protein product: CASLHGQGGTGELFF.

The CDR3 DNA reads TGTGCCAGCAGCTTGGGACTCACGGTAGGGGCTGAAGCTTTCTTT. Protein sequence: CASSLGLTVGAEAFF. The V and J genes are TRBV7-2 and TRBJ1-1, with D possibly being TRBD1 (5 bases). The CDR3 is 15 amino acids. The germline V and J ends were trimmed by 3 bases and 6 bases, with 17 bases remaining between them. Germline V gene data show CDR1 as SGHTA and CDR2 as FQGNSA.

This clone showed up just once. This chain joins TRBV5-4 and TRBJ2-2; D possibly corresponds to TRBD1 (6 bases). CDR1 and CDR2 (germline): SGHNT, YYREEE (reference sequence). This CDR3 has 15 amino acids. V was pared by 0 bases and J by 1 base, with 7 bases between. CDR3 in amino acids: CASSLARGNTGELFF. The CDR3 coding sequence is TGTGCCAGCAGCTTGGCCAGGGGGAACACCGGGGAGCTGTTTTTT.

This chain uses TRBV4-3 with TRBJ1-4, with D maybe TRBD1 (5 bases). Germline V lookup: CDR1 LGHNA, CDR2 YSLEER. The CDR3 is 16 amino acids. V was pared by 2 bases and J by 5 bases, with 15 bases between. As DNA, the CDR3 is TGCGCCAGCAGCCAATTAGGAAGGGGTGAAAATGAAAAACTGTTTTTT. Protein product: CASSQLGRGENEKLFF.

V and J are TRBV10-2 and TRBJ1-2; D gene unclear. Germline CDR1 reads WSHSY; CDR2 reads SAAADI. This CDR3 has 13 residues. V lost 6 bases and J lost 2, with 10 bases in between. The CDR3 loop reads CASSNTENYGYTF. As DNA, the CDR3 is TGCGCCAGCAGCAACACCGAAAACTATGGCTACACCTTC.

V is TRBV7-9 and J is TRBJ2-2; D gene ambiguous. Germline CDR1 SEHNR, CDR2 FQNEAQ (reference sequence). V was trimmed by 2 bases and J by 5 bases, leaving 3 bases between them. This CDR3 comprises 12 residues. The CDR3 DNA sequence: TGTGCCAGCAGCTTACCGACCGGGGAGCTGTTTTTT. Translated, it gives CASSLPTGELFF. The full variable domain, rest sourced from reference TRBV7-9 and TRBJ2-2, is DTGVSQNPRHKITKRGQNVTFRCDPISEHNRLYWYRQTLGQGPEFLTYFQNEAQLEKSRLLSDRFSAERPKGSFSTLEIQRTEQGDSAMYLCASSLPTGELFFGEGSRLTVL.